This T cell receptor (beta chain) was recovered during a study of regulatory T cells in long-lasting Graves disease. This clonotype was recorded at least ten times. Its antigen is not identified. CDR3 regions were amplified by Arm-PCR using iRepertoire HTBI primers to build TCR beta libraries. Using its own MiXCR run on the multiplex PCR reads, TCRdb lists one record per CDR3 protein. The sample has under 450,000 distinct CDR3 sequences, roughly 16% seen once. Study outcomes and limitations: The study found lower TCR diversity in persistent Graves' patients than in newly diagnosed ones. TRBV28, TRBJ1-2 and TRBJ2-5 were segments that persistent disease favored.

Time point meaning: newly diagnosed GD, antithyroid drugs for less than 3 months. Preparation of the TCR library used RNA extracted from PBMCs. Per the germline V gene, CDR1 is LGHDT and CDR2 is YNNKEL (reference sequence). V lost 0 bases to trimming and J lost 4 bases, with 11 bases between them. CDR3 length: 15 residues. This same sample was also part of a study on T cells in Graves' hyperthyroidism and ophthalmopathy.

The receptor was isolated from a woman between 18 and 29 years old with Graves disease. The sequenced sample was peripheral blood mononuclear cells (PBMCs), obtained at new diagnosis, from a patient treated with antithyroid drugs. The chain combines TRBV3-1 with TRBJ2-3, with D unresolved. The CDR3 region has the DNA TGTGCCAGCAGCCAAGATCTGGCGACCTCAGATACGCAGTATTTT. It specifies CASSQDLATSDTQYF.